The following is a TCR beta chain sequence with its context. Its matching antigen is unknown. With 0 bases clipped from V and 2 bases from J, the junction kept 7 bases outside the gene matches. Per the germline V gene, CDR1 is KGHSH and CDR2 is LQKENI. This CDR3 is 16 amino acids long. Expressed TCRB transcripts were sequenced, since all the RNA that had been isolated was reverse transcribed. The repertoire was sequenced with immunoSEQ multiplex PCR; TCRdb's copy has only in-frame clones and lacks some. The sample carries around 15,000 clones, less than 85% recorded once. The record originates from a study of beta chain features in type 1 diabetes. Study results and limitations: Among all four CD4+ subsets, Type 1 diabetes patients had TCRB CDR3s that were moderately but significantly shorter.

A CD45RO/CCR7/CD25/CD127/CD95/CD27 panel sorted naive, central memory, regulatory and stem cell-like memory CD4+ cells. The sequenced sample consisted of stem cell memory CD4+ T cells from blood. This sequence was found in a woman between 18 and 30 years old with type 1 diabetes. The rearrangement joins TRBV18 to TRBJ2-7, with 7 bases aligning to TRBD2. CDR3 DNA: TGTGCCAGCTCACCACCGCAGGGAGGGGTCCCCTACGAGCAGTACTTC. This sequence encodes CASSPPQGGVPYEQYF.